Below, one TCR beta chain is given with its context. This clone was counted at least ten times. Its target antigen remains unknown. Qualities for individual bases were not recorded, and no much larger clone is one base off. Using the deep immunoSEQ assay, TCR CDR3 regions were amplified from genomic DNA by multiplex PCR. Extracted genomic DNA from each cell subset was distributed evenly across all wells of several immunoSEQ 96-well plates, and each plate was treated as a replicate. For sorted subsets, each replicate PCR was loaded with 150 to 250 ng genomic DNA, equivalent to about 33,000 T cell genomes. Purified libraries were quantified with a Qubit 3.0 fluorometer, sized on a Bioanalyzer 2100, and re-quantified with the KAPA Library Quantification kit. Every immunoSEQ 96-well plate was sequenced on a separate single-read 150-cycle Illumina NextSeq 550 flow cell. The source study handled its data this way. The immunoSEQ output contained only junctional sequences without quality scores, so filtering could not match that applied to full-length reads. To assign V/J genes and CDR3, sequences were annotated against IMGT germline references using PyIR, a Python wrapper for IgBLAST v1.9. Reads were filtered out if the reads had weak V/J assignments (E-value above 1e-6), no CDR3, stop codons, out-of-frame junctions, or ambiguous translated residues. A V3J clonotype was defined by an identical inferred V gene, J gene, and CDR3 amino acid sequence. To compute the percentage overlap between repertoires, the number of shared unique clonotypes was divided by the size of the smaller repertoire. Richness of each repertoire was evaluated using RTK rarefaction, the Chao1 estimator, and Recon v2.1 estimates of unobserved clonotypes. Generation probabilities for all TCRbeta clonotypes obtained by the gDNA method from a handful of donors were computed using OLGA. Here the immuneACCESS table is served through TCRdb, limited to in-frame sequences with V and J called. Missing clones are a known gap in these copies; in checked studies unresolved V genes cover under half, and the rest lacks a known reason. Clone size and the V and J calls come from that table; the DNA yielded D and trimming. For this sample there are about 190,000 clones; 66% appear just once. Under 11% of the sample is in the top ten clones.

The data belong to a study of shared clonotypes between healthy human individuals (TCRdb year 2020). Context from the whole study: A couple of women and three men aged 18 to 49 years were included in the cohort. Per donor, three plates each were used for CD4 naive and CD4 memory, two for CD8 naive, and one for CD8 memory. Blood TCR repertoires of several healthy adults were deeply sequenced to estimate repertoire size and the extent of clonotype sharing between individuals. To increase sequencing depth and limit assay-specific biases, different laboratories used diverse techniques to prepare libraries and sequence TCR repertoires. Per donor, leukapheresis produced somewhere between about 0.8 and 9 billion PBMCs. Findings and caveats that apply to the study as a whole: Only blood was sampled, and tissue TCR repertoires likely differ from those in blood. Because the study included only a small number of donors, the genetic and exposure-history diversity represented was limited. Even with the large sequencing depth, rarefaction of the sorted-subset datasets indicated that sequencing was incomplete. About 5% of naive CD4, 3.5% of naive CD8, roughly 2.4% of memory CD4, and less than 0.45% of memory CD8 clonotypes were shared across several donors. Pairwise subsampling indicated that sequencing depth was expected to affect the degree of clonotype sharing among donors. Naive subsets generally had larger estimated clonotype richness than memory subsets. Compared with non-shared clonotypes, the clonotypes found in all four sorted-subset donors had higher generation probabilities.

The CDR3 sequence holds 15 residues, the cysteine and phenylalanine included. Kept here is only the CDR3 DNA, which spans 45 bases and is read in frame from base 1. CDR1 and CDR2 were assigned from the germline V gene as SGDLS and YYNGEE. The V end loses 3 bases and the J end loses 1 base, and a stretch of 12 bases separates them. Donors were healthy HIV-negative adults with no recently reported acute infections or vaccinations. Only Caucasian adults living in Nashville, Tennessee, USA were represented among the donors. CD4+ T cells were enriched by magnetic negative selection; naive cells were then positively selected on CD45RA, and the negative fraction formed the memory subset. Blood was obtained by leukapheresis, after which PBMCs were separated by Ficoll-Histopaque density gradient centrifugation and cryopreserved in liquid nitrogen vapor phase. Purity and quantity of every magnetically sorted T cell population were checked by analytical flow cytometry. Each sorted fraction had its genomic DNA isolated and then quantified by UV absorbance on a Nanodrop 2000c.

The sequence is built from TRBV9 and TRBJ2-3; matching of 6 bases hints at TRBD1 as the D gene. The specimen was memory CD4+ T cells sorted from blood. The label giving this sample's cell subset or site can be read as: CD45RA-negative fraction. The receptor was isolated from a man aged 25 to 45 in good health. At the DNA level, the sequence is TGTGCCAGCAGCGCACAGGGAAGGGGCACAGATACGCAGTATTTT. It codes for CASSAQGRGTDTQYF.